Sequencing of this T cell receptor (beta chain) was carried out in a study of blood T cell repertoires in COVID-19. Cohorts were determined from participant-reported clinical history. The data were produced by immunoSEQ multiplex PCR, yet TCRdb's version contains in-frame clones alone and is incomplete. The table lists approximately 300,000 clones, less than 85% of them singletons. Germline CDR1 reads SGHRS; CDR2 reads YFSETQ. Trimming removed 0 bases from V and 7 bases from J; junction bases left unmatched: 4. The CDR3 extends over 13 amino acids. The sequenced sample consisted of PBMCs or T cells enriched from blood (not recorded which). The chain is built from TRBV5-1 and TRBJ2-7; 7 bases line up with TRBD2. The sequence was obtained from a woman aged 25 to 39 who had been exposed to COVID-19. The CDR3 DNA sequence: TGCGCCAGCAGCTTGGGCGGGAGTGGAGAGCAGTACTTC. Encoded protein: CASSLGGSGEQYF.